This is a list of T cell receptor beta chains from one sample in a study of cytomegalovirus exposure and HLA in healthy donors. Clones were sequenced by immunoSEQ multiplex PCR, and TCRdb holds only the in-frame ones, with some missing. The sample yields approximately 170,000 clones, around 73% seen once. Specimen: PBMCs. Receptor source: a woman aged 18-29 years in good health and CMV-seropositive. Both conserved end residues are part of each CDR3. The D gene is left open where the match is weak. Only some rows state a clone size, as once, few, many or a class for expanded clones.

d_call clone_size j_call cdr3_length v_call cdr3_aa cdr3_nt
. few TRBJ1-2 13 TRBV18 CASSPAENYGYTF TGTGCCAGCTCACCAGCGGAGAACTATGGCTACACCTTC
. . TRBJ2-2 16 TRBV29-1 CSVETPFRGNTGELFF TGCAGCGTTGAAACCCCCTTTCGGGGTAACACCGGGGAGCTGTTTTTT
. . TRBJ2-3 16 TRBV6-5 CASSYSAVRSANTQYF TGTGCCAGCAGTTACTCAGCAGTAAGGAGTGCCAATACGCAGTATTTT
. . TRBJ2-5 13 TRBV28 CASSFLFSGTQYF TGTGCCAGCAGTTTTCTGTTTTCCGGGACCCAGTACTTC
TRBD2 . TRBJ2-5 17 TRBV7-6 CASSPRTSGGAWETQYF TGTGCCAGCAGCCCGCGGACTAGCGGGGGGGCCTGGGAGACCCAGTACTTC
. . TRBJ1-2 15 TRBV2 CASSVGPGESYGYTF TGTGCCAGCAGTGTAGGCCCAGGGGAGAGCTATGGCTACACCTTC
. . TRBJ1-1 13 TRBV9 CASSVSSNTEAFF TGTGCCAGCAGCGTATCGAGTAACACTGAAGCTTTCTTT
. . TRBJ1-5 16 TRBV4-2 CASSHGQGTLYQPQHF TGTGCCAGCAGCCACGGACAAGGGACACTTTATCAGCCCCAGCATTTT
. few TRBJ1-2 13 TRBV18 CASSNRVWDGYTF TGTGCCAGCTCAAACAGGGTGTGGGATGGCTACACCTTC
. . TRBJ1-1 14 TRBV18 CASSPSKLNTEAFF TGTGCCAGCTCACCGAGTAAGTTGAACACTGAAGCTTTCTTT